These 29 T cell receptor beta chains share one sample of origin, sequenced in a study of shared clonotypes between healthy human individuals. Only CD45RO-negative cells positively selected for CCR7 counted as naive CD8 cells, so terminally differentiated effector memory CD45RA+ cells were excluded. The table came from immunoSEQ multiplex PCR; TCRdb's copy has only in-frame clones and leaves some out. The sample yields about 2 million clones, just under 95% seen once. The sample consisted of naive CD8+ T cells sorted from blood. These receptor sequences come from a man aged 18 to 30 in good health.

The V gene is TRBV28, the J gene TRBJ2-7; 10 bases map to TRBD2. The CDR3 spans 15 residues. Germline trimming cut 5 bases from V and 1 base from J; bases unmatched to any gene: 5. Germline V gene sequence: CDR1 MDHEN, CDR2 SYDVKM. CDR3 DNA sequence: TGTGCCAGCAGTCCCCTAGCGGGGGAATCCTACGAGCAGTACTTC. It yields the protein CASSPLAGESYEQYF. Supplemented by reference TRBV28 and TRBJ2-7, the full variable domain reads DVKVTQSSRYLVKRTGEKVFLECVQDMDHENMFWYRQDPGLGLRLIYFSYDVKMKEKGDIPEGYSVSREKKERFSLILESASTNQTSMYLCASSPLAGESYEQYFGPGTRLTVT.

CDR3 DNA: TGTGCCAGCAGCCACTCATTCGAGCAAGAAGAGACCCAGTACTTC. This codes for CASSHSFEQEETQYF. The chain couples TRBV28 to TRBJ2-5; D unresolved. The V and J ends lost 6 bases and 3 bases respectively, with 17 bases between them. CDR1 is MDHEN, CDR2 SYDVKM, per germline. The CDR3 is 15 residues long.

V is TRBV4-3 and J is TRBJ2-5; no clear D gene. V was pared by 0 bases and J by 4 bases, with 6 bases between. This CDR3 comprises 13 residues. Germline V gene lookup returns CDR1 LGHNA and CDR2 YSLEER. Here the CDR3 DNA reads TGCGCCAGCAGCCAAGATCCGACAGAGACCCAGTACTTC. It specifies CASSQDPTETQYF.

The CDR3, as DNA: TGTGCCAGCAGACCGGGACAGGGGTACGATACGCAGTATTTT. It yields the protein CASRPGQGYDTQYF. The chain carries TRBV2 and TRBJ2-3, with TRBD1 matching 10 bases. The V gene end was trimmed by 6 bases and the J gene end by 6 bases; junction bases not matched to a gene: 6. The CDR3 length is 14 residues. The germline V gene encodes CDR1 SNHLY and CDR2 FYNNEI.

The CDR3 region has the DNA TGTGCCAGCAACGGACAGTCCTACGAGCAGTACTTC. It is translated as CASNGQSYEQYF. The rearrangement joins TRBV6-6 to TRBJ2-7; D may be TRBD1 (6 bases). The CDR3 has 12 residues. The germline V gene has CDR1 MNHNY and CDR2 SVGAGI (reference sequence). V gave up 7 bases and J gave up 1 base, with 8 bases separating them.

V and J are TRBV4-2 and TRBJ2-3; D assignment may be TRBD1 or TRBD2 (5 bases each). This CDR3 contains 17 residues. V shed 4 bases and J shed 2 bases, with 19 bases lying between them. Germline assignment: CDR1 LGHNA and CDR2 YNFKEQ. CDR3 sequence: CASSLRTGTDLTDTQYF. DNA of the CDR3: TGTGCCAGCAGCCTGCGGACGGGGACCGACCTCACAGATACGCAGTATTTT.

V usage is TRBV7-9 and J usage is TRBJ2-3, with D unresolved. The CDR3 contains 16 residues. CDR1 SEHNR and CDR2 FQNEAQ come from the germline V gene (reference sequence). V was pared by 1 base and J by 3 bases, with 14 bases between. CDR3 sequence reads: CASSLGYPDRTDTQYF. The DNA of the CDR3 is TGTGCCAGCAGCTTAGGGTACCCAGACCGAACAGATACGCAGTATTTT.

CDR3 coding DNA: TGCGCCAGCAGCCAAGAAAGACAGGGGGACTACGAGCAGTACTTC. This gives the protein CASSQERQGDYEQYF. J is TRBJ2-7 and V is TRBV4-1, with TRBD1 identical over 9 bases. The V gene's germline CDR1 is MGHRA and CDR2 YSYEKL. J lost 3 bases, V lost 0 bases, and 3 bases had no gene match. The CDR3 runs to 15 residues.

This chain joins TRBV2 and TRBJ2-2; 12 positions match TRBD1. Trimming cost V 6 bases and J 6 bases; bases outside gene matches: 5. CDR3 length: 15 amino acids. Germline lookup yields CDR1 SNHLY and CDR2 FYNNEI. The CDR3 here is CASSPGTGGPGELFF. The CDR3 DNA reads as TGTGCCAGCAGCCCCGGGACAGGGGGCCCCGGGGAGCTGTTTTTT.

The rearrangement uses TRBV6-5 and TRBJ2-3, with D possibly being TRBD1 (6 bases). V was trimmed by 8 bases and J by 0 bases, leaving 12 bases between them. The CDR3 is 14 residues long. Germline values: CDR1 MNHEY, CDR2 SVGAGI. CDR3: CASQPTGSTDTQYF. In nucleotides, the CDR3 is TGTGCCAGCCAACCGACAGGCAGCACAGATACGCAGTATTTT.

The rearrangement uses TRBV9 and TRBJ1-6, with 8 bases that match TRBD1. Germline-derived CDR1 and CDR2 are SGDLS and YYNGEE. The CDR3 totals 15 residues. The J segment lost 9 bases and the V segment lost 0 bases, leaving 5 bases of the junction unmatched. This chain's CDR3 is CASSVGQGAFSPLHF. CDR3 nucleotides: TGTGCCAGCAGCGTAGGGCAGGGGGCATTTTCACCCCTCCACTTT.

The chain joins TRBV9 to TRBJ2-2; weak D call: TRBD1 (5 bases). Trimming stripped 1 base from V and 1 base from J, with 11 bases between. The CDR3 is made up of 16 amino acids. Germline V gene data show CDR1 as SGDLS and CDR2 as YYNGEE. CDR3 nucleotide sequence: TGTGCCAGCAGCGTATCCCTGCAGGGGAACACCGGGGAGCTGTTTTTT. Its protein product is CASSVSLQGNTGELFF.

The V call is TRBV4-3, the J call TRBJ2-1; D remains unclear. V was trimmed by 1 base and J by 8 bases, leaving 6 bases between them. CDR1 and CDR2 from the germline V gene are LGHNA and YSLEER. The CDR3 covers 12 residues. This chain's CDR3 is CASSQGRDEQFF. CDR3 coding DNA: TGCGCCAGCAGCCAAGGAAGGGATGAGCAGTTCTTC.

The chain links TRBV13 to TRBJ1-2; tentative D call: TRBD1 (5 bases). The CDR3 covers 15 residues. Trimming cost V 0 bases and J 4 bases, with 12 bases left between them. The germline V gene has CDR1 PRHDT and CDR2 FYEKMQ (reference sequence). The chain's CDR3 is CASSLGKGQGYGYTF. Written as DNA, the CDR3 is TGTGCCAGCAGCTTAGGCAAAGGGCAGGGCTATGGCTACACCTTC.

This chain joins TRBV5-4 and TRBJ2-7; 11 nucleotides match TRBD2. The germline V gene encodes CDR1 SGHNT and CDR2 YYREEE (reference sequence). The V gene end was trimmed by 4 bases and the J gene end by 7 bases; junction bases not matched to a gene: 4. CDR3 length: 13 residues. The CDR3 DNA reads TGTGCCAGCAGCCCCACTAGCGGGAGTGAGCAGTACTTC. Translation gives CASSPTSGSEQYF.

The chain couples TRBV6-5 to TRBJ2-1; TRBD2 matches 8 bases. Trimming took 10 bases from V and 4 from J; bases not matched to a gene: 6. This CDR3 has 13 amino acids. The germline V gene encodes CDR1 MNHEY and CDR2 SVGAGI. The CDR3 region has the DNA TGTGCCACTTGGGTAGCGGGGTACAATGAGCAGTTCTTC. Encoded protein: CATWVAGYNEQFF.

The CDR3 coding sequence is TGTGCCAGCAGCACCTGGACAGGCGGGGAGTACTTC. This gives the protein CASSTWTGGEYF. This chain links TRBV21-1 with TRBJ2-7; the D call TRBD1 from the table was never checked on the DNA. TRBV21-1 is a listed pseudogene. CDR3 length equals 12 residues.

Written as DNA, the CDR3 is TGTGCCAGCAGCTTCGGGACTGCGAACGAGCAGTACTTC. Its protein is CASSFGTANEQYF. The chain recombines TRBV5-6 with TRBJ2-7; perhaps TRBD2 as D (6 bases). This CDR3 has 13 residues. V was trimmed by 2 bases and J by 5 bases, leaving 11 bases between them. Per the germline V gene, CDR1 is SGHDT and CDR2 is YYEEEE.

Points on this clone: The same CDR3 arises from other DNA sequences in this sample as well. The rearrangement links TRBV6-1 to TRBJ1-5; tentatively, D is TRBD1 (6 bases). Trimming stripped 3 bases from V and 3 bases from J, with 12 bases between. The CDR3 covers 15 residues. Germline V gene data show CDR1 as MNHNS and CDR2 as SASEGT. CDR3 amino acids: CASSEGPGVNQPQHF. CDR3 sequence (DNA): TGTGCCAGCAGTGAGGGGCCAGGGGTCAATCAGCCCCAGCATTTT.

This chain joins TRBV7-8 and TRBJ2-3, with D unclear. Trimming stripped 3 bases from V and 0 bases from J, with 16 bases between. This CDR3 is 17 amino acids long. Germline loops: CDR1 SGHVS, CDR2 FQNEAQ. CDR3 in amino acids: CASSFRTRLGSTDTQYF. The CDR3 nucleotides are TGTGCCAGCAGCTTCCGAACCCGATTGGGGAGCACAGATACGCAGTATTTT.

CDR3 residues: CASSLGGRLPYEQYF. CDR3 DNA: TGTGCCAGCAGCTTAGGGGGGAGGCTCCCCTACGAGCAGTACTTC. J is TRBJ2-7 and V is TRBV7-2; perhaps TRBD2 as D (6 bases). From germline, CDR1 is SGHTA and CDR2 FQGNSA. The V and J ends lost 1 base and 2 bases respectively, with 12 bases between them. This CDR3 region has 15 residues. Looking up the rest from reference TRBV7-2 and TRBJ2-7 gives the full variable domain: GAGVSQSPSNKVTEKGKDVELRCDPISGHTALYWYRQSLGQGLEFLIYFQGNSAPDKSGLPSDRFSAERTGGSVSTLTIQRTQQEDSAVYLCASSLGGRLPYEQYFGPGTRLTVT.

The CDR3 spells CASSLSGTKQETQYF. CDR3 DNA sequence: TGTGCCAGCAGCCTCTCCGGGACTAAACAAGAGACCCAGTACTTC. J is TRBJ2-5 and V is TRBV13; TRBD2 agrees at 7 bases. This CDR3 has 15 residues. The V gene's germline CDR1 is PRHDT and CDR2 FYEKMQ (reference sequence). J gave up 2 bases and V 5 bases, and 8 bases lay outside the gene matches.

Of note for this clone: Different DNA sequences within this sample yield the same CDR3. The chain carries TRBV27 and TRBJ2-3; perhaps TRBD2 as D (6 bases). The ends were cut back, 1 base at V and 5 bases at J, with 7 bases in the middle. Looked up from germline, CDR1 is MNHEY and CDR2 is SMNVEV (reference sequence). The CDR3 length is 13 residues. The CDR3, as DNA: TGTGCCAGCAGTTTATTGGGGGGAGATACGCAGTATTTT. Translation: CASSLLGGDTQYF.

The V gene is TRBV30, the J gene TRBJ1-1; no clear D. The CDR3 has 12 residues. Germline V gives CDR1 GTSNPN, CDR2 SVGIG (reference sequence). V lost 4 bases, J lost 1 base, and 7 bases lay in between. CDR3 bases: TGTGCCTGGATAGGCGGGAACACTGAAGCTTTCTTT. Amino acids: CAWIGGNTEAFF.

V usage is TRBV6-1 and J usage is TRBJ2-7; D gene uncertain. Trimming removed 1 base at V and 2 bases at J, with 12 bases between. The germline V gene has CDR1 MNHNS and CDR2 SASEGT. This CDR3 contains 15 residues. This CDR3 is CASSEGLGRTYEQYF. The CDR3 bases are TGTGCCAGCAGTGAAGGTCTGGGTAGGACCTACGAGCAGTACTTC.

The chain is built from TRBV25-1 and TRBJ2-1; D call uncertain. This CDR3 contains 16 residues. Trimming took off 4 bases at V and 0 bases at J, with 13 bases between the two ends. CDR1 MGHDK and CDR2 SYGVNS come from the germline V gene. The CDR3 coding sequence is TGTGCCAGCAGTGCCTACACCTCTAGCTCCTACAATGAGCAGTTCTTC. Protein sequence: CASSAYTSSSYNEQFF.

The CDR3 here is CASTQGSQPQHF. The CDR3 DNA follows: TGTGCCAGCACTCAGGGGAGTCAGCCCCAGCATTTT. The rearrangement joins TRBV6-1 to TRBJ1-5, with D perhaps matching TRBD1 (6 bases). Germline V gene lookup returns CDR1 MNHNS and CDR2 SASEGT. V was trimmed by 7 bases and J by 6 bases, leaving 10 bases between them. The CDR3 is made up of 12 amino acids.

The chain uses TRBV6-5 and TRBJ2-1, with no clear D. The CDR3 is made up of 11 amino acids. Trimming removed 10 bases at V and 3 bases at J, with 7 bases between. Germline V lookup: CDR1 MNHEY, CDR2 SVGAGI. The chain's CDR3 is CATMNYNEQFF. The CDR3 DNA follows: TGTGCCACCATGAACTACAATGAGCAGTTCTTC.

V gene TRBV4-1 combines with J gene TRBJ2-7; possibly TRBD2 for D (6 bases). Germline loops: CDR1 MGHRA, CDR2 YSYEKL. The V gene lost 3 bases and the J gene lost 5 bases, with 14 bases spanning the gap. The CDR3 is 14 amino acids. Here the CDR3 reads CASSHRTNRHEQYF. Written as DNA, the CDR3 is TGCGCCAGCAGCCATAGGACTAATAGACACGAGCAGTACTTC.